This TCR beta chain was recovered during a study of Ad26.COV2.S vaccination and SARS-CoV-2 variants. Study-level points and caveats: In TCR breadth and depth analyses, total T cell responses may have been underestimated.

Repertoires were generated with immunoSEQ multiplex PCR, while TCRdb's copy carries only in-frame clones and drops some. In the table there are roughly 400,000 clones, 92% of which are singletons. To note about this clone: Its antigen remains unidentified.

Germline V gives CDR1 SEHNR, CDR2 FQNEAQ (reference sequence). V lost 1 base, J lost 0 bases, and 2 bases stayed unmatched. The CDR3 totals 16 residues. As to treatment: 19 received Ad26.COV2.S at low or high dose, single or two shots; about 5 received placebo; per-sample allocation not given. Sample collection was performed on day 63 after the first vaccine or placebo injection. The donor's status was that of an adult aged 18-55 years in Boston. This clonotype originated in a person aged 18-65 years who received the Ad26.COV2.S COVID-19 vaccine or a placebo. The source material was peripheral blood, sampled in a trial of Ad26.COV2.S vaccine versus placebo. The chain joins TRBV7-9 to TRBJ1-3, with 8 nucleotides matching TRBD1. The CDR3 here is CASSLGTGPSGNTIYF. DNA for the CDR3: TGTGCCAGCAGCTTAGGGACAGGGCCCTCTGGAAACACCATATATTTT. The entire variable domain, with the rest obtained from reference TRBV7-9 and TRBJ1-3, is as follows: DTGVSQNPRHKITKRGQNVTFRCDPISEHNRLYWYRQTLGQGPEFLTYFQNEAQLEKSRLLSDRFSAERPKGSFSTLEIQRTEQGDSAMYLCASSLGTGPSGNTIYFGEGSWLTVV.